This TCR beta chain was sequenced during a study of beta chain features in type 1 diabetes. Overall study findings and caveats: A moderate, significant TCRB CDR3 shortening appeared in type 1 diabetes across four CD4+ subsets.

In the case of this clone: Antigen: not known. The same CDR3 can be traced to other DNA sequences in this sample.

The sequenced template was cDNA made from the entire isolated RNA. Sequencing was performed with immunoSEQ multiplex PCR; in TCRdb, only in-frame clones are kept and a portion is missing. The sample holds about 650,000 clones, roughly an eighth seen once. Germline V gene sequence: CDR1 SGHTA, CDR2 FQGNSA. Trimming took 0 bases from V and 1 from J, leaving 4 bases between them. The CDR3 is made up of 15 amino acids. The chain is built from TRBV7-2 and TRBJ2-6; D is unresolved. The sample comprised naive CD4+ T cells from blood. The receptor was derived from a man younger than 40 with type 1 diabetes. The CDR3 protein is CASSLAGSGANVLTF. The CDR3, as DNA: TGTGCCAGCAGCTTAGCGGGATCTGGGGCCAACGTCCTGACTTTC.